This TCR beta chain was sequenced for a study of blood T cell repertoires in COVID-19. The protocol was immunoSEQ multiplex PCR, while the TCRdb copy is restricted to in-frame clones and leaves out a portion. The sample has about half a million clones, approximately 86% seen once. The J segment lost 8 bases and the V segment lost 4 bases, leaving 4 bases of the junction unmatched. This CDR3 is 13 amino acids long. This receptor was obtained from a woman aged 60 to 75 who had recovered from COVID-19. The specimen sequenced was PBMCs or T cells enriched from blood (not recorded which). The chain couples TRBV12-3 or TRBV12-4 to TRBJ1-3, with 8 bases identical to TRBD1. Written as DNA, the CDR3 is TGTGCCAGCAGTTCGACAGGGGCCCACACCATATATTTT. Protein: CASSSTGAHTIYF.